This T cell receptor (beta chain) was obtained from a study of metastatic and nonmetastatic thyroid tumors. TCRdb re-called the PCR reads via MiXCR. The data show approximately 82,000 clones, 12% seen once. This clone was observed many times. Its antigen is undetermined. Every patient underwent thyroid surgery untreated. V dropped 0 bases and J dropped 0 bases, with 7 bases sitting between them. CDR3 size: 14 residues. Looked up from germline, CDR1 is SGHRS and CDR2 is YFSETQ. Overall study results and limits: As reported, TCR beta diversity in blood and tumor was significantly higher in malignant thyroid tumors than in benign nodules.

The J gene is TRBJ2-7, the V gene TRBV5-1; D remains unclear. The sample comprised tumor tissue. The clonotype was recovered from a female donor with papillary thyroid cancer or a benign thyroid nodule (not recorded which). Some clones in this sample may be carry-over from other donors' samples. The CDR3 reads CASSLGGSSYEQYF. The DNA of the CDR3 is TGCGCCAGCAGCTTGGGCGGAAGCTCCTACGAGCAGTACTTC.